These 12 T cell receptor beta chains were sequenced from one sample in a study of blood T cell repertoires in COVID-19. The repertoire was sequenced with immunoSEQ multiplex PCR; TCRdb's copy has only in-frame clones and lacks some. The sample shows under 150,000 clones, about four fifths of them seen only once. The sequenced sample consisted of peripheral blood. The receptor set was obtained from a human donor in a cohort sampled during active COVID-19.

CDR3 in amino acids: CASSPPVQDTQYF. The CDR3 coding sequence is TGTGCCAGCTCACCACCTGTTCAAGATACGCAGTATTTT. V and J are TRBV18 and TRBJ2-3, with D uncertain. The CDR3 extends over 13 amino acids. Trimming pared 0 bases from V and 5 bases from J, leaving 6 bases between. Germline lookup yields CDR1 KGHSH and CDR2 LQKENI.

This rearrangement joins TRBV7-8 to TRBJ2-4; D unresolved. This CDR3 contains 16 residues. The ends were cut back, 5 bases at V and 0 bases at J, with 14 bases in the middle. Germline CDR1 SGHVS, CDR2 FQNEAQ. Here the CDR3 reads CASSEPLRLAKNIQYF. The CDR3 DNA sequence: TGTGCCAGCAGCGAGCCCCTTCGGTTAGCCAAAAACATTCAGTACTTC.

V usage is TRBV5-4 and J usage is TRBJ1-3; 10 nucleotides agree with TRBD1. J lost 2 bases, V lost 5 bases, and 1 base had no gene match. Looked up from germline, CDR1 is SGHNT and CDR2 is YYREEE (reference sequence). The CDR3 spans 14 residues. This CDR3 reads CASRDRGAGNTIYF. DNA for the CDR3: TGTGCCAGCAGGGACAGGGGGGCTGGAAACACCATATATTTT.

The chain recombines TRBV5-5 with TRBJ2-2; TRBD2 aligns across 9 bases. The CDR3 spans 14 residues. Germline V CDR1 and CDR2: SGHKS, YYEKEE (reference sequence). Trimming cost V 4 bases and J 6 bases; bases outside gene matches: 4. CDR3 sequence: CASSQRGVPGELFF. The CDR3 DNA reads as TGTGCCAGCAGCCAGCGGGGGGTCCCCGGGGAGCTGTTTTTT.

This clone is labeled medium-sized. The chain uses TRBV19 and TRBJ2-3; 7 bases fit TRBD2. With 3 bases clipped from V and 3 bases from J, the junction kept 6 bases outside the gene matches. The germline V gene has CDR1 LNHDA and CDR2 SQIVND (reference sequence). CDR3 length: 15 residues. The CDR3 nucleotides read TGTGCCAGTAGTATCCGCGGGGGTGGGACAGATACGCAGTATTTT. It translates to CASSIRGGGTDTQYF.

The CDR3 sequence: CASSLDPGQFNEKLFF. CDR3 DNA: TGTGCCAGCAGCTTAGACCCAGGCCAATTCAATGAAAAACTGTTTTTT. The rearrangement uses TRBV7-9 and TRBJ1-4; D gene uncertain. The CDR3 runs 16 residues. V was pared by 1 base and J by 5 bases, with 14 bases between. Germline lookup yields CDR1 SEHNR and CDR2 FQNEAQ (reference sequence).

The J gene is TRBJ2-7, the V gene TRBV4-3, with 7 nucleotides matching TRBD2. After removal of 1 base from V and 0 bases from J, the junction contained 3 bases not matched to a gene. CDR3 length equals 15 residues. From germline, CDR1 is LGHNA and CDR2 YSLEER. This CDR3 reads CASSQGLADSYEQYF. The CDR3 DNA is TGCGCCAGCAGCCAAGGGCTAGCGGACTCCTACGAGCAGTACTTC.

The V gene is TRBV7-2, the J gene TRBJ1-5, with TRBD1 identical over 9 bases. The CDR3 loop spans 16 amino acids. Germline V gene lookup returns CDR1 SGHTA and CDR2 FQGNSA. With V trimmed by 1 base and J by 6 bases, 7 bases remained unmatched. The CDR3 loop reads CASSLVRGQGSQPQHF. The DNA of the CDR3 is TGTGCCAGCAGCTTAGTTAGGGGACAGGGTTCTCAGCCCCAGCATTTT.

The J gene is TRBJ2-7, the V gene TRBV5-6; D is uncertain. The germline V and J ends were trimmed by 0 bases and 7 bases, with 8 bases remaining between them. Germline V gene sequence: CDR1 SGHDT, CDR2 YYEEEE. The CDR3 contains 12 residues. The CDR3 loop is CASSLASGEQYF. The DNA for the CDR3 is TGTGCCAGCAGCTTGGCGTCAGGAGAGCAGTACTTC.

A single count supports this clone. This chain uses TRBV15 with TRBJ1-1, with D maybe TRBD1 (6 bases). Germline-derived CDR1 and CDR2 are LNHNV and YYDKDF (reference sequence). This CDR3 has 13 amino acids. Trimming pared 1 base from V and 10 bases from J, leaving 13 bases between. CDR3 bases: TGTGCCACCAGCAGAGGGACAGCTGTCGGAGCTTTCTTT. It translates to CATSRGTAVGAFF.

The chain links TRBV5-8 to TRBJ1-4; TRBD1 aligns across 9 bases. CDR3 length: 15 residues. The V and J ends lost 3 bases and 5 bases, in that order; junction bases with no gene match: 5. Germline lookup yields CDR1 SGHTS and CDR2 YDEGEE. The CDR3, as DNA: TGTGCCAGCAGCTCTACCGGGACAGGGAATGAAAAACTGTTTTTT. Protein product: CASSSTGTGNEKLFF.

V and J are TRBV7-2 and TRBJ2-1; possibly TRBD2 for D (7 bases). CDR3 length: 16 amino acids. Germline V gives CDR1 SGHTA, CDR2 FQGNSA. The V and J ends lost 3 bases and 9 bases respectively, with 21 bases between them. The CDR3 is CASSFRGGGEGGEQFF. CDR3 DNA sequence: TGTGCCAGCAGCTTCAGGGGTGGCGGGGAGGGCGGTGAGCAGTTCTTC.